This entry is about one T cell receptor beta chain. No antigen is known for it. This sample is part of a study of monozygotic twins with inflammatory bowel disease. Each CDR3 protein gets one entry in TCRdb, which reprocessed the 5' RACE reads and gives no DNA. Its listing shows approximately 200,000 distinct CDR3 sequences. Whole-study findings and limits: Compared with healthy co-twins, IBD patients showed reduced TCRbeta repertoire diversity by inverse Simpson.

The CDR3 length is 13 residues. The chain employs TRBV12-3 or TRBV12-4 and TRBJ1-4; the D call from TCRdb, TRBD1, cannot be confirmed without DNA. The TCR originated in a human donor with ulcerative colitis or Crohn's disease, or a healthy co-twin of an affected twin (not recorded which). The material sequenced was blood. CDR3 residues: CASSRDDREKLFF.